This TCR beta chain came from a study of T cell responses to AZD1222 COVID-19 vaccine. For the study at large: Second doses were pooled across both intervals (about 4 or about 12 weeks).

Clones were read by immunoSEQ multiplex PCR, and TCRdb kept only the in-frame ones, dropping some. The table includes 80,000 to 100,000 clones, 85% to 90% detected once. General study findings and limits: An increase in Spike-specific TCR breadth and depth was observed after two AZD1222 doses. Reportedly, close to half of spike-specific TCRs are directed against unmutated variant regions. No repertoire was sampled before or during the peak T cell response, only after it.

A remark on this clone: The antigen remains unidentified.

This sequence was found in an adult in good health. This specimen was peripheral blood, taken on day 0 of AZD1222 vaccination.

The CDR3 DNA is TGTGCCAGCAGCCCCCCGGCAGGCTTCAATTCACCCCTCCACTTT. Translation gives CASSPPAGFNSPLHF. The V and J genes are TRBV3-1 (or the pseudogene TRBV3-2) and TRBJ1-6; D remains unclear. The germline V gene has CDR1 LGHDT and CDR2 YNNKEL (reference sequence). The CDR3 spans 15 residues. Trimming removed 4 bases from V and 7 bases from J, with 14 bases in between.